The entry below describes one T cell receptor beta chain. Data came from immunoSEQ multiplex PCR; TCRdb stores just in-frame clones and leaves some out. Of approximately 40,000 clones in the sample, approximately 95% were seen once. This specimen belongs to a study of human thymus T cells. J gave up 0 bases and V 5 bases, and 7 bases lay outside the gene matches. The germline V gene has CDR1 MDHEN and CDR2 SYDVKM. This CDR3 contains 16 residues. Sequencing was done on a sample of blood. This receptor was taken from a boy younger than two with a congenital heart defect but otherwise immunologically healthy. The chain is built from TRBV28 and TRBJ2-7; 10 bases map to TRBD1. In DNA form, the CDR3 reads TGTGCCAGCAGTCCGCTGACAGGGGGCAGCTCCTACGAGCAGTACTTC. Its translation: CASSPLTGGSSYEQYF.